The 9 T cell receptor beta chains presented below share a single source sample, sequenced in a study of blood T cell repertoires in COVID-19. Using immunoSEQ multiplex PCR, the repertoire was profiled, and TCRdb retains in-frame clones only, with some absent. The sample holds around 200,000 clones, approximately 84% seen once. Sequencing used peripheral blood. The source is a man aged 45-65 years with active or convalescent COVID-19.

The rearrangement joins TRBV19 to TRBJ2-1; TRBD2 is a possible D gene (5 bases). This CDR3 has 16 amino acids. The V end was cut by 2 bases, the J end by 0 bases, with 11 bases between. CDR1 is LNHDA and CDR2 is SQIVND in the germline V gene (reference sequence). CDR3 protein: CASSISGSSSYNEQFF. In DNA form, the CDR3 reads TGTGCCAGTAGTATAAGCGGCAGCAGCTCCTACAATGAGCAGTTCTTC.

The chain couples TRBV9 to TRBJ1-1, with D perhaps TRBD1 (6 bases). The CDR3 length is 14 residues. The V end lost 4 bases, the J end lost 5 bases, and 15 bases lay between the germline ends. Germline V gene data show CDR1 as SGDLS and CDR2 as YYNGEE. CDR3 sequence (DNA): TGTGCCAGCAGCAACGGGGCCCAGGGGACTGAAGCTTTCTTT. Translation: CASSNGAQGTEAFF.

This chain joins TRBV2 and TRBJ1-2; 8 bases agree with TRBD1. V gave up 7 bases and J gave up 6 bases; unmatched junction bases: 10. CDR1 SNHLY and CDR2 FYNNEI come from the germline V gene. The CDR3 is 14 amino acids. Here the CDR3 reads CASKDRGPGDGYTF. The CDR3 DNA reads TGTGCCAGCAAAGACAGGGGCCCGGGGGATGGCTACACCTTC. Full variable domain (remainder filled in from reference TRBV2 and TRBJ1-2): EPEVTQTPSHQVTQMGQEVILRCVPISNHLYFYWYRQILGQKVEFLVSFYNNEISEKSEIFDDQFSVERPDGSNFTLKIRSTKLEDSAMYFCASKDRGPGDGYTFGSGTRLTVV.

This chain connects TRBV29-1 to TRBJ2-3; 12 bases are shared with TRBD2. V gave up 6 bases and J gave up 6 bases; unmatched junction bases: 13. The CDR3 covers 16 residues. Per the germline V gene, CDR1 is SQVTM and CDR2 is ANQGSEA. The CDR3 DNA reads as TGCAGCGTGGACTTCGATCTAGCGGGGGGGCCCGATACGCAGTATTTT. Translating it yields CSVDFDLAGGPDTQYF.

This chain links TRBV28 with TRBJ1-2; D is perhaps TRBD1 (5 bases). CDR1 is MDHEN, CDR2 SYDVKM, per germline. V was pared by 3 bases and J by 4 bases, with 12 bases between. The CDR3 extends over 14 amino acids. CDR3 region: CASSLAGGFYGYTF. The CDR3 bases are TGTGCCAGCAGTTTGGCGGGGGGGTTCTATGGCTACACCTTC.

The rearrangement joins TRBV12-3 or TRBV12-4 to TRBJ1-3; perhaps TRBD1 as D (5 bases). This CDR3 spans 13 amino acids. V gave up 1 base and J gave up 4 bases, with 5 bases separating them. The CDR3 DNA is TGTGCCAGCAGTTTAGGGGGCGGAAACACCATATATTTT. Translated, it gives CASSLGGGNTIYF.

This chain uses TRBV6-4 with TRBJ1-2; TRBD1 is a possible D gene (5 bases). Germline lookup yields CDR1 MRHNA and CDR2 SNTAGT. The CDR3 contains 13 residues. Trimming took 3 bases from V and 4 from J, leaving 9 bases between them. CDR3 nucleotide sequence: TGTGCCAGCAGTGAACGGGGGGGCTATGGCTACACCTTC. Translating it yields CASSERGGYGYTF.

V gene TRBV6-5 combines with J gene TRBJ1-2; 9 nucleotides line up with TRBD1. This CDR3 comprises 16 residues. The V and J ends lost 2 bases and 8 bases, in that order; junction bases with no gene match: 12. Germline V lookup: CDR1 MNHEY, CDR2 SVGAGI. CDR3 nucleotides: TGTGCCAGCAGTTACACTGGACAGGGGACCGTAGAGGGCTACACCTTC. Translated: CASSYTGQGTVEGYTF.

This sequence joins TRBV24-1 and TRBJ2-2; TRBD1 matches at 7 bases. V trimming: 7 bases; J trimming: 4 bases; junction bases outside the gene matches: 2. CDR3 length: 13 amino acids. Germline lookup yields CDR1 KGHDR and CDR2 SFDVKD. The CDR3 is CATRQGTTGELFF. CDR3 in DNA: TGTGCCACCAGACAGGGGACCACCGGGGAGCTGTTTTTT.